A single sample is the source of the 21 T cell receptor beta chains below, sequenced in a study of technical replicates of blood from a handful of donors. The repertoire was sequenced with immunoSEQ multiplex PCR; TCRdb's copy has only in-frame clones and lacks some. The table lists tens of thousands of clones, roughly 92% of them singletons. The sample comprised T cells isolated from PBMCs. The receptors come from a human donor in good health.

The sample holds one count of this clone. This rearrangement joins TRBV4-1 to TRBJ1-1; D perhaps matches TRBD1 (6 bases). The CDR3 is 15 amino acids. CDR1 and CDR2 from the germline V gene are MGHRA and YSYEKL. Trimming pared 0 bases from V and 0 bases from J, leaving 8 bases between. The CDR3: CASSQEQGVNTEAFF. The CDR3 nucleotides read TGCGCCAGCAGCCAAGAACAGGGAGTGAACACTGAAGCTTTCTTT.

The chain carries TRBV19 and TRBJ1-3; 8 positions agree with TRBD1. This CDR3 has 17 amino acids. Trimming removed 5 bases from V and 0 bases from J; junction bases left unmatched: 9. Germline V gene sequence: CDR1 LNHDA, CDR2 SQIVND (reference sequence). CDR3 sequence: CASSFGTGPDSGNTIYF. Here the CDR3 DNA reads TGTGCCAGTAGTTTCGGGACAGGCCCGGACTCTGGAAACACCATATATTTT.

V gene TRBV27 combines with J gene TRBJ2-2; D possibly corresponds to TRBD1 (6 bases). This CDR3 has 14 residues. Trimming cost V 5 bases and J 6 bases, with 13 bases left between them. Germline V lookup: CDR1 MNHEY, CDR2 SMNVEV (reference sequence). As DNA, the CDR3 is TGTGCCAGCAGTCCACAGACAGGCCCCGGGGAGCTGTTTTTT. Encoded protein: CASSPQTGPGELFF.

This chain joins TRBV27 and TRBJ2-3, with unresolved D. Germline V gene data show CDR1 as MNHEY and CDR2 as SMNVEV (reference sequence). This CDR3 comprises 11 residues. V shed 5 bases and J shed 4 bases, with 4 bases lying between them. CDR3 sequence: CASSQSDTQYF. CDR3 DNA: TGTGCCAGCAGTCAATCAGATACGCAGTATTTT.

V is TRBV29-1 and J is TRBJ2-4; D is uncertain. V dropped 4 bases and J dropped 7 bases, with 11 bases sitting between them. This CDR3 is 12 amino acids long. Germline V gene sequence: CDR1 SQVTM, CDR2 ANQGSEA. CDR3 residues: CSVVSEKNIQYF. Here the CDR3 DNA reads TGCAGCGTTGTGTCGGAGAAGAACATTCAGTACTTC.

This clone was picked up one time. The rearrangement links TRBV5-1 to TRBJ2-2; D may be TRBD1 (6 bases). This CDR3 is 15 amino acids long. The V and J ends lost 6 bases and 6 bases respectively, with 18 bases between them. Germline values: CDR1 SGHRS, CDR2 YFSETQ. CDR3 loop: CASTSSGEYAGELFF. CDR3 nucleotides: TGCGCCAGCACCTCCTCAGGGGAGTATGCCGGGGAGCTGTTTTTT.

The rearrangement joins TRBV5-6 to TRBJ2-1; 7 bases map to TRBD2. Germline values: CDR1 SGHDT, CDR2 YYEEEE. Losses at the gene ends were 1 base for V and 4 bases for J; bases not matched to a gene: 8. CDR3 length: 16 amino acids. For the CDR3, the DNA is TGTGCCAGCAGCTTGTCCGACGGACTAGTATACAATGAGCAGTTCTTC. Translated: CASSLSDGLVYNEQFF.

CDR3 sequence: CASSGGSDSGNTIYF. CDR3 nucleotide sequence: TGTGCCAGTAGCGGGGGGTCCGACTCTGGAAACACCATATATTTT. The chain joins TRBV19 to TRBJ1-3; maybe TRBD1 (5 bases). V was pared by 6 bases and J by 0 bases, with 12 bases between. CDR1 and CDR2 from the germline V gene are LNHDA and SQIVND (reference sequence). The CDR3 totals 15 residues.

The rearrangement joins TRBV9 to TRBJ2-2, with D maybe TRBD1 (8 bases). CDR3 length: 17 amino acids. The germline V gene encodes CDR1 SGDLS and CDR2 YYNGEE. Between the trimmed V and J ends, which lost 2 bases and 1 base, there was a span of 15 bases. The CDR3 sequence is CASSVEGGTGNTGELFF. The DNA for the CDR3 is TGTGCCAGCAGCGTGGAGGGGGGGACAGGGAACACCGGGGAGCTGTTTTTT.

The chain has TRBV5-1 and TRBJ2-7; 9 bases are shared with TRBD1. With V trimmed by 4 bases and J by 0 bases, 5 bases remained unmatched. The CDR3 length is 15 residues. Germline V gene lookup returns CDR1 SGHRS and CDR2 YFSETQ. The CDR3 sequence: CASSMDRGGSYEQYF. CDR3 bases: TGCGCCAGCAGCATGGACAGGGGAGGCTCCTACGAGCAGTACTTC.

The genes are TRBV15 and TRBJ1-4; 8 nucleotides agree with TRBD1. V lost 1 base to trimming and J lost 0 bases; unmatched junction nucleotides: 7. This CDR3 spans 18 amino acids. Germline V gene lookup returns CDR1 LNHNV and CDR2 YYDKDF (reference sequence). CDR3 in DNA: TGTGCCACCAGCAGAGGGACAGGGTTCCAGGCAACTAATGAAAAACTGTTTTTT. Its protein is CATSRGTGFQATNEKLFF. The complete variable domain, with remaining parts taken from reference TRBV15 and TRBJ1-4, reads DAMVIQNPRYQVTQFGKPVTLSCSQTLNHNVMYWYQQKSSQAPKLLFHYYDKDFNNEADTPDNFQSRRPNTSFCFLDIRSPGLGDTAMYLCATSRGTGFQATNEKLFFGSGTQLSVL.

This clone showed up just a few times. The V call is TRBV25-1, the J call TRBJ1-1; a possible D gene is TRBD1 (6 bases). Trimming pared 0 bases from V and 4 bases from J, leaving 6 bases between. The germline V gene encodes CDR1 MGHDK and CDR2 SYGVNS. This CDR3 has 13 amino acids. Here the CDR3 reads CASSEYRGTEAFF. The CDR3 nucleotides read TGTGCCAGCAGTGAATACAGGGGCACTGAAGCTTTCTTT.

The rearrangement uses TRBV13 and TRBJ2-7; maybe TRBD1 (5 bases). V shed 5 bases and J shed 2 bases, with 16 bases lying between them. This CDR3 comprises 15 residues. Germline values: CDR1 PRHDT, CDR2 FYEKMQ (reference sequence). The CDR3 loop is CASSRRQTPTYEQYF. In DNA, the CDR3 is TGTGCCAGCAGCAGAAGACAGACTCCTACCTACGAGCAGTACTTC.

The CDR3 sequence is CASSEQGAGDYGYTF. The CDR3 nucleotides read TGTGCCAGCAGTGAACAGGGGGCAGGAGACTATGGCTACACCTTC. The chain recombines TRBV6-1 with TRBJ1-2, with 8 bases matching TRBD1. V lost 2 bases, J lost 3 bases, and 5 bases stayed unmatched. The CDR3 runs 15 residues. The germline gives CDR1 MNHNS, CDR2 SASEGT.

The chain carries TRBV7-9 and TRBJ1-4; D ambiguous. The CDR3 is 14 amino acids. Per the germline V gene, CDR1 is SEHNR and CDR2 is FQNEAQ (reference sequence). The V end lost 3 bases, the J end lost 3 bases, and 8 bases lay between the germline ends. The CDR3 here is CASSFGESNEKLFF. The CDR3 nucleotides are TGTGCCAGCAGCTTTGGGGAGTCTAATGAAAAACTGTTTTTT.

V and J are TRBV5-1 and TRBJ2-7, with D perhaps TRBD2 (6 bases). Per the germline V gene, CDR1 is SGHRS and CDR2 is YFSETQ. V was shortened by 4 bases and J by 2 bases, with 22 bases between the two germline ends. The CDR3 has 17 residues. Here the CDR3 DNA reads TGCGCCAGCAGCCGGGGCCCGACTGGCGGGACGACCTACGAGCAGTACTTC. This translates into CASSRGPTGGTTYEQYF. Complete variable domain (other parts from reference TRBV5-1 and TRBJ2-7): KAGVTQTPRYLIKTRGQQVTLSCSPISGHRSVSWYQQTPGQGLQFLFEYFSETQRNKGNFPGRFSGRQFSNSRSEMNVSTLELGDSALYLCASSRGPTGGTTYEQYFGPGTRLTVT.

The chain employs TRBV9 and TRBJ2-1, with D perhaps TRBD1 (6 bases). The CDR3 is 15 residues long. The germline V gene encodes CDR1 SGDLS and CDR2 YYNGEE. V was cut by 0 bases and J by 6 bases, with 13 bases left in between. DNA for the CDR3: TGTGCCAGCAGCGTAGGTGGGGGCGCTGGCAATGAGCAGTTCTTC. Its translation: CASSVGGGAGNEQFF.

The rearrangement joins TRBV19 to TRBJ2-1, with D tentatively TRBD2 (6 bases). V gave up 7 bases and J gave up 4 bases, with 14 bases separating them. CDR3 size: 14 residues. Germline V CDR1 and CDR2: LNHDA, SQIVND (reference sequence). CDR3 DNA sequence: TGTGCCAGTACGGATAGCGGAGGTTACAATGAGCAGTTCTTC. Protein product: CASTDSGGYNEQFF.

The rearrangement joins TRBV5-6 to TRBJ1-3; tentative D call: TRBD1 (5 bases). V lost 1 base and J lost 5, with 10 bases in between. Germline assignment: CDR1 SGHDT and CDR2 YYEEEE. The CDR3 is 14 amino acids. CDR3 DNA sequence: TGTGCCAGCAGCTTGCCCAGGGTCAGAAACACCATATATTTT. Its translation is CASSLPRVRNTIYF.

The chain links TRBV2 to TRBJ1-3; 7 bases are shared with TRBD1. Germline trimming cut 9 bases from V and 4 bases from J; bases unmatched to any gene: 9. Germline CDR1 SNHLY, CDR2 FYNNEI. This CDR3 region has 14 residues. CDR3: CASLRDSEGNTIYF. The CDR3, as DNA: TGTGCCAGTCTCCGGGACAGCGAGGGAAACACCATATATTTT.

The CDR3 DNA follows: TGTGCCAGCAGCTTGACAGGAGTACTTATGAACACTGAAGCTTTCTTT. Amino acid sequence: CASSLTGVLMNTEAFF. J is TRBJ1-1 and V is TRBV11-2; D possibly corresponds to TRBD1 (6 bases). The germline V gene encodes CDR1 SGHAT and CDR2 FQNNGV. Trimming stripped 3 bases from V and 0 bases from J, with 14 bases between. This CDR3 spans 16 amino acids.